This record covers a single T cell receptor (beta chain). The CDR3 sequence is 14 residues long. Looked up from germline, CDR1 is LGHDT and CDR2 is YNNKEL (reference sequence). From the 5' RACE reads, TCRdb lists one entry per CDR3 protein and no DNA. The specimen's table records fewer than 550,000 distinct CDR3 sequences. This sample was taken from a study of T cells expressing NK-cell markers. Across the whole study: Sequencing covered eight donors, seven HCMV-seropositive and one seronegative.

Sequenced sample: blood T cells: a sorted CD56 or NKG2C T cell subset, CD4+ or CD8+ T cells, or bulk PBMC T cells (not recorded which). This chain joins TRBV3-1 and TRBJ2-1. The receptor was derived from a woman in her forties or fifties in good health. CDR3 protein: CASSLNSVSNEQFF.